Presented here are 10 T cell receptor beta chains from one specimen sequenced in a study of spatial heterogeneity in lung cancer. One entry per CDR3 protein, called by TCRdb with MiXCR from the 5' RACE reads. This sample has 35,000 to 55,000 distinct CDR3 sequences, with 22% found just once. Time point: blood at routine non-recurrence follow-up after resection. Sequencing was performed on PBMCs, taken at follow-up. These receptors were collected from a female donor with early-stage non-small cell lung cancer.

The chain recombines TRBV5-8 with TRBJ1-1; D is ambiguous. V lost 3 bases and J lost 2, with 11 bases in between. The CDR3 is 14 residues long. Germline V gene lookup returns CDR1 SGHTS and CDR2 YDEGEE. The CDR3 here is CASSWDGVNTEAFF. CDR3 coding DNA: TGTGCCAGCAGCTGGGATGGGGTAAACACTGAAGCTTTCTTT.

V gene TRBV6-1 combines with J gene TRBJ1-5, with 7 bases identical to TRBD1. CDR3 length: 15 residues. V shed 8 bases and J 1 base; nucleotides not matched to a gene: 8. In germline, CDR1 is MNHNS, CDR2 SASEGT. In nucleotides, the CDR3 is TGTGCCAGCGTTGACAGGGAGTTCAGCAATCAGCCCCAGCATTTT. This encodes CASVDREFSNQPQHF.

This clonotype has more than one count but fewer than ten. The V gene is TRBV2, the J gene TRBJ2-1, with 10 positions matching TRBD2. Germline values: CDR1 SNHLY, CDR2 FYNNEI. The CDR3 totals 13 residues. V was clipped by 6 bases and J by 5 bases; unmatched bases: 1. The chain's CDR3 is CASRLAGNNEQFF. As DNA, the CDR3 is TGTGCCAGCAGACTAGCGGGGAACAATGAGCAGTTCTTC.

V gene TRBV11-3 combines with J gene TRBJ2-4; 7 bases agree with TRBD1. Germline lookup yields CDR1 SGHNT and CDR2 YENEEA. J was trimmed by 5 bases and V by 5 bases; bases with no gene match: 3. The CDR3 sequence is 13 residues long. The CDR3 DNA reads TGTGCCAGCAGCCCCGGGACAGAAAACATTCAGTACTTC. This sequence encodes CASSPGTENIQYF. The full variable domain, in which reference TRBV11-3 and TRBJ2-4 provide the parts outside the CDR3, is EAGVVQSPRYKIIEKKQPVAFWCNPISGHNTLYWYLQNLGQGPELLIRYENEEAVDDSQLPKDRFSAERLKGVDSTLKIQPAELGDSAVYLCASSPGTENIQYFGAGTRLSVL.

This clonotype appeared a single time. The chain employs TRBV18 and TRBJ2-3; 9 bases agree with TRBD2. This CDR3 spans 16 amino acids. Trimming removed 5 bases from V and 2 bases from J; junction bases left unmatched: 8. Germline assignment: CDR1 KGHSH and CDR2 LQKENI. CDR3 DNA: TGTGCCAGCTCAACCCGGCTAGCGGGGAACACAGATACGCAGTATTTT. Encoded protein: CASSTRLAGNTDTQYF.

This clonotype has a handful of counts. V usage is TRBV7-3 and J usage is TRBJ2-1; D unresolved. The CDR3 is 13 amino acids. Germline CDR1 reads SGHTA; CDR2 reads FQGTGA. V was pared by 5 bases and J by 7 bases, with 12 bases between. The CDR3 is CASSAGPDNEQFF. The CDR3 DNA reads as TGTGCCAGCAGCGCCGGACCGGATAATGAGCAGTTCTTC. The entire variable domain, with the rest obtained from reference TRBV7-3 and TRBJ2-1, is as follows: GAGVSQTPSNKVTEKGKYVELRCDPISGHTALYWYRQSLGQGPEFLIYFQGTGAADDSGLPNDRFFAVRPEGSVSTLKIQRTERGDSAVYLCASSAGPDNEQFFGPGTRLTVL.

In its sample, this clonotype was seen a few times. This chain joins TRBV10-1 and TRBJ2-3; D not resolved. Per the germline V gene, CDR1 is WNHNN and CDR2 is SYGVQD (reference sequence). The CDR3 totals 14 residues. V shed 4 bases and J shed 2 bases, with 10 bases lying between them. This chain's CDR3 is CASSARRNTDTQYF. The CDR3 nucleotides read TGCGCCAGCAGTGCAAGGCGGAACACAGATACGCAGTATTTT.

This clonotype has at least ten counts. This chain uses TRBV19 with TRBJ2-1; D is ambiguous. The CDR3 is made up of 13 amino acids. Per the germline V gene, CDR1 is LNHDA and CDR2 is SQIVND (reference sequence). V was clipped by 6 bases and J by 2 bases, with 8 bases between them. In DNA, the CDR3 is TGTGCCAGTAGAGAAGGGCCCTACAATGAGCAGTTCTTC. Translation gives CASREGPYNEQFF.

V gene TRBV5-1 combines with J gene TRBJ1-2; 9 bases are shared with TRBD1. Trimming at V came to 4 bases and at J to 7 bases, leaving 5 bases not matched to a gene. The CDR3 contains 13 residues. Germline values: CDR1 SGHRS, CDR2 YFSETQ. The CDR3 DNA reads TGCGCCAGCAGCATTACAGGGGGCAGTGGCTACACCTTC. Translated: CASSITGGSGYTF. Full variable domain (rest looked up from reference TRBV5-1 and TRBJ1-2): KAGVTQTPRYLIKTRGQQVTLSCSPISGHRSVSWYQQTPGQGLQFLFEYFSETQRNKGNFPGRFSGRQFSNSRSEMNVSTLELGDSALYLCASSITGGSGYTFGSGTRLTVV.

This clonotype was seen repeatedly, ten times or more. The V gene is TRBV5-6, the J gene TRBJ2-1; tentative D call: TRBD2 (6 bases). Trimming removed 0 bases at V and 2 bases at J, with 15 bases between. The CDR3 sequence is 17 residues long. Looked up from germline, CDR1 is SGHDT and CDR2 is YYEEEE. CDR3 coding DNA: TGTGCCAGCAGCTTGGTGTCTAGCGTCGTTCCCTACAATGAGCAGTTCTTC. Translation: CASSLVSSVVPYNEQFF.